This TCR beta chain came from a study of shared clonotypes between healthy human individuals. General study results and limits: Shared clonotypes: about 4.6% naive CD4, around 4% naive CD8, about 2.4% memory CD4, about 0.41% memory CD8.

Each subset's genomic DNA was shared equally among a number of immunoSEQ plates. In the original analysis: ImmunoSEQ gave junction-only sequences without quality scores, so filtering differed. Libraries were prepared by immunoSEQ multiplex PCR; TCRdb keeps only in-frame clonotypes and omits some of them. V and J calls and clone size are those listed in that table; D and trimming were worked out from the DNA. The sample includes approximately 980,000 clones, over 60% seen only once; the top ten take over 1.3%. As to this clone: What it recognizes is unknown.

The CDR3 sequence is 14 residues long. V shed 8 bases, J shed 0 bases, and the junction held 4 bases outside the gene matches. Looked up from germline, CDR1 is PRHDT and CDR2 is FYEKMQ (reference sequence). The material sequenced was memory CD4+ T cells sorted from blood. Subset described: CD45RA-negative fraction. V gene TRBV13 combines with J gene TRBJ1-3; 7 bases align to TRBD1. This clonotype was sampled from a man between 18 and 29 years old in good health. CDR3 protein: CASLGQLSGNTIYF. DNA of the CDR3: TGTGCCAGCCTGGGACAGCTCTCTGGAAACACCATATATTTT. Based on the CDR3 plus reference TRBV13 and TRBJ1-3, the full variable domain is AAGVIQSPRHLIKEKRETATLKCYPIPRHDTVYWYQQGPGQDPQFLISFYEKMQSDKGSIPDRFSAQQFSDYHSELNMSSLELGDSALYFCASLGQLSGNTIYFGEGSWLTVV.